These 11 T cell receptor beta chains were sequenced from one sample in a study of T cells in localized non-small cell lung cancer. Sequencing used immunoSEQ multiplex PCR; TCRdb keeps in-frame clones, though not all of them. The table records 64,000 or so clones, 75% to 90% of them present only once. The specimen comprised peripheral blood, sampled before any cancer treatment. Every receptor here comes from a woman between 35 and 75 years old with stage I lung adenocarcinoma.

The CDR3 bases are TGTGCCACCGGGCCGTTAGGCTATGGCTACACCTTC. It codes for CATGPLGYGYTF. This chain joins TRBV7-3 and TRBJ1-2, with D uncertain. The V end was cut by 10 bases, the J end by 4 bases, with 13 bases between. Germline values: CDR1 SGHTA, CDR2 FQGTGA. The CDR3 loop spans 12 amino acids.

J is TRBJ2-2 and V is TRBV9; 7 nucleotides align to TRBD2. V lost 5 bases and J lost 1; bases outside the gene matches: 5. The length of the CDR3 is 15 residues. Germline assignment: CDR1 SGDLS and CDR2 YYNGEE. CDR3 sequence: CASRRSGMNTGELFF. The CDR3 nucleotides read TGTGCCAGCAGGAGGAGCGGGATGAACACCGGGGAGCTGTTTTTT.

This chain's CDR3 is CASSQGAGQVTEAFF. CDR3 in DNA: TGTGCCAGCAGCCAAGGGGCAGGGCAAGTCACTGAAGCTTTCTTT. The J gene is TRBJ1-1, the V gene TRBV4-2; weak D call: TRBD1 (5 bases). The CDR3 runs 15 residues. V gave up 1 base and J gave up 4 bases, with 13 bases separating them. Germline V lookup: CDR1 LGHNA, CDR2 YNFKEQ.

CDR3: CASSPPSATYEQYF. Here the CDR3 DNA reads TGTGCCAGCTCACCACCGAGTGCGACCTACGAGCAGTACTTC. The V gene is TRBV18, the J gene TRBJ2-7; no clear D gene. The germline gives CDR1 KGHSH, CDR2 LQKENI. This CDR3 has 14 amino acids. Deletions cut 0 bases from V and 2 bases from J, with 8 bases between.

The rearrangement links TRBV28 to TRBJ2-1, with unresolved D. Per the germline V gene, CDR1 is MDHEN and CDR2 is SYDVKM. This CDR3 has 12 residues. Trimming shortened V by 7 bases and J by 8 bases, and 12 bases separated the two germline ends. CDR3 residues: CASTSLGHEQFF. The CDR3 bases are TGTGCCAGCACCTCGCTTGGTCATGAGCAGTTCTTC.

The CDR3 coding sequence is TGTGCCAGCAGTCGGGACTCCTACAATGAGCAGTTCTTC. Amino acid sequence: CASSRDSYNEQFF. The chain employs TRBV28 and TRBJ2-1; weak D call: TRBD2 (5 bases). The V gene's germline CDR1 is MDHEN and CDR2 SYDVKM. The CDR3 contains 13 residues. V was pared by 5 bases and J by 0 bases, with 5 bases between.

This chain links TRBV2 with TRBJ1-5; D unclear. With 1 base removed from V and 6 bases from J, the gap between germline ends came to 10 bases. CDR3 size: 14 residues. Germline V gene lookup returns CDR1 SNHLY and CDR2 FYNNEI. The CDR3 DNA is TGTGCCAGCAGTGAAGGGGTGGGGAGTCAGCCCCAGCATTTT. It yields the protein CASSEGVGSQPQHF.

The genes are TRBV28 and TRBJ1-3; D might be TRBD1 (5 bases). The V gene lost 6 bases and the J gene lost 0 bases, with 15 bases spanning the gap. Germline loops: CDR1 MDHEN, CDR2 SYDVKM. This CDR3 has 16 residues. CDR3 sequence: CASSDQTENSGNTIYF. The CDR3 region has the DNA TGTGCCAGCAGCGATCAGACAGAAAACTCTGGAAACACCATATATTTT.

V and J are TRBV18 and TRBJ2-7; 8 bases are shared with TRBD1. The CDR3 covers 15 residues. J was trimmed by 3 bases and V by 2 bases; bases with no gene match: 6. CDR1 and CDR2 from the germline V gene are KGHSH and LQKENI. The CDR3 region is CASSPGQGEFYEQYF. The CDR3 nucleotides read TGTGCCAGCTCACCAGGACAGGGAGAATTCTACGAGCAGTACTTC.

V is TRBV28 and J is TRBJ2-1; 12 positions match TRBD1. The V segment lost 4 bases and the J segment 8 bases; nucleotides outside the gene matches: 12. This CDR3 is built from 17 residues. The germline V gene encodes CDR1 MDHEN and CDR2 SYDVKM. The CDR3 is CASSSSPGTGGFYEQFF. CDR3 nucleotides: TGTGCCAGCAGTTCCTCCCCCGGGACAGGGGGCTTCTATGAGCAGTTCTTC.

The V gene is TRBV18, the J gene TRBJ1-2; perhaps TRBD1 as D (6 bases). Trimming stripped 3 bases from V and 4 bases from J, with 12 bases between. CDR1 and CDR2 (germline): KGHSH, LQKENI. The CDR3 sequence is 14 residues long. CDR3 sequence: CASSPLTGSYGYTF. The CDR3 DNA is TGTGCCAGCTCACCTTTGACAGGATCCTATGGCTACACCTTC.